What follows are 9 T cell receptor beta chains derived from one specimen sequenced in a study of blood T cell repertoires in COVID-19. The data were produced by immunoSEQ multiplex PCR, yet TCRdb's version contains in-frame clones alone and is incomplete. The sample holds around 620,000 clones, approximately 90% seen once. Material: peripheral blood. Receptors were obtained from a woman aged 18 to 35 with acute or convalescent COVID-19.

The CDR3 loop reads CASSRSTGDYGYTF. For the CDR3, the DNA is TGCGCCAGCAGCCGTTCGACAGGAGACTATGGCTACACCTTC. The chain is built from TRBV4-1 and TRBJ1-2; possible D gene TRBD1, 6 bases. Trimming shortened V by 4 bases and J by 3 bases, and 12 bases separated the two germline ends. The CDR3 sequence is 14 residues long. CDR1 is MGHRA and CDR2 is YSYEKL in the germline V gene.

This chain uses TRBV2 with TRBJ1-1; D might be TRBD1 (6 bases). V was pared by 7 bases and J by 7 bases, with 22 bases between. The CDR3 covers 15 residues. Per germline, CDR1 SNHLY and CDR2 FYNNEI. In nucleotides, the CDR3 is TGTGCCAGCAATCCCGGCACAGGGTGGCGAAATGAAGCTTTCTTT. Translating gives CASNPGTGWRNEAFF.

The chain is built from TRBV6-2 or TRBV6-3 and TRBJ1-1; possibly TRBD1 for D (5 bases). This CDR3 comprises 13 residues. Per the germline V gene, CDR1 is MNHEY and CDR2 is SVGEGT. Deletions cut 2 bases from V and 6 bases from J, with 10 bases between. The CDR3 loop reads CASSYTDRAEAFF. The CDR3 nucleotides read TGTGCCAGCAGTTACACTGACAGAGCTGAAGCTTTCTTT.

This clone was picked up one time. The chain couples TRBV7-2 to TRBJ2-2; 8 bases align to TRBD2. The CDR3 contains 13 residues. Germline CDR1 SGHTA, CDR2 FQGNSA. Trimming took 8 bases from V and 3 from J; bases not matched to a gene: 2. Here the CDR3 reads CASPREDTGELFF. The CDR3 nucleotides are TGTGCCAGCCCGCGGGAGGACACCGGGGAGCTGTTTTTT.

The CDR3 spells CASSFGGYGTDTQYF. CDR3 nucleotide sequence: TGTGCCAGCAGCTTCGGGGGGTATGGCACAGATACGCAGTATTTT. The chain carries TRBV3-1 (or the pseudogene TRBV3-2) and TRBJ2-3; 7 nucleotides align to TRBD2. V gave up 5 bases and J gave up 1 base; unmatched junction bases: 6. Germline V gives CDR1 LGHDT, CDR2 YNNKEL (reference sequence). This CDR3 has 15 residues.

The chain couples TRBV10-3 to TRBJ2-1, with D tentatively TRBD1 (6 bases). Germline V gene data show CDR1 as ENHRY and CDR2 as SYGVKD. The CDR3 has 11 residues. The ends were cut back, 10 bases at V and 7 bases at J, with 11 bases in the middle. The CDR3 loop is CATQGGNEQFF. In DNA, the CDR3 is TGTGCCACACAAGGGGGAAATGAGCAGTTCTTC.

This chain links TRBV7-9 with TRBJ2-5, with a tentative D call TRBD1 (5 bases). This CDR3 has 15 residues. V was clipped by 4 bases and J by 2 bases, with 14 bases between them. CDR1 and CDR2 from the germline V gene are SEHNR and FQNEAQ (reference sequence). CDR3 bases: TGTGCCAGCAGCTGGCAGGACACCCTGCAAGAGACCCAGTACTTC. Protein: CASSWQDTLQETQYF.

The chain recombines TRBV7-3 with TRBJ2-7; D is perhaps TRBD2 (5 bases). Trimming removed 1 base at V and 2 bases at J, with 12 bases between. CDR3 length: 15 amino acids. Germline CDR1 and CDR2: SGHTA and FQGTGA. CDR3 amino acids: CASSLSGIGTYEQYF. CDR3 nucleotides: TGTGCCAGCAGCTTAAGTGGGATCGGGACCTACGAGCAGTACTTC.

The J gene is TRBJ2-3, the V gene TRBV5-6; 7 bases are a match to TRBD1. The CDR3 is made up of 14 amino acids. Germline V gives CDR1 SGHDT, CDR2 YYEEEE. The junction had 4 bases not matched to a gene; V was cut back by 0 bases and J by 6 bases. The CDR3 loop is CASSLGTGVDTQYF. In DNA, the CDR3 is TGTGCCAGCAGCTTGGGTACAGGGGTGGATACGCAGTATTTT.